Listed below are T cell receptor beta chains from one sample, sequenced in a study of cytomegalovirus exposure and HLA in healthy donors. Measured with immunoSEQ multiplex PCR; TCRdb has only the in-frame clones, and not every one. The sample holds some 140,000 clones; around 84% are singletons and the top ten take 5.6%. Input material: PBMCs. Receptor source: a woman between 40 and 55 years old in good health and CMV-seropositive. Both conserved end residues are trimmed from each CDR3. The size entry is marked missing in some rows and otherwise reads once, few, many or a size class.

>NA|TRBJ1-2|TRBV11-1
ASSSRTGRDGYT
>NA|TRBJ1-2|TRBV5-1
ASSPEGGGLYGYT
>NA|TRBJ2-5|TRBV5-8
ASSMGQLAYQETQY
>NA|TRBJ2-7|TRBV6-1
ASSEQIQGRDEQY
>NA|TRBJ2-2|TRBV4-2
ASSRETSGFTTGELF
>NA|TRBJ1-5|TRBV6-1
ASSRKGGDQPQH
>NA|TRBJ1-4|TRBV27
ASRGINEKLF
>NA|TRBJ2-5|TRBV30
AWSVFTSGQETQY
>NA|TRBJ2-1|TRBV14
ASSREKGVTYNEQF
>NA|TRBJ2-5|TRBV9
ASSGSGRYIETQY
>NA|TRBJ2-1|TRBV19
ASSIQVSRLAGPGNEQF
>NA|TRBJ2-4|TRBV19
ASSTTGGGLAKNIQY
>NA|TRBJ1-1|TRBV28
ASSLTGMNTEAF
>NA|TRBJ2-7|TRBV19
ASSISGTYEQY
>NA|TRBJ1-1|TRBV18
ASLPRGSGTEAF
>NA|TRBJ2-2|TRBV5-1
ASSGWTGFNTGELF
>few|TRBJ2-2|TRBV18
ASSGTGANTGELF
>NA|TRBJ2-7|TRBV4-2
ASSQELADYEQY
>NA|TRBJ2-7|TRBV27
ASSWISGSGTYEQY
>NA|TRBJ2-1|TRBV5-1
ASSLRDNSYNEQF
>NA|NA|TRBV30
AWRDRGPYEQY
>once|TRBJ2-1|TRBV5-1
ASSLTSGRAQNEQF
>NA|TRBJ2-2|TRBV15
ATSRGGANTGELF
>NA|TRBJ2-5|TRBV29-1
SVDTHSGETQY
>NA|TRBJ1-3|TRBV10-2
ASSVLDTRPLSSGNTIY
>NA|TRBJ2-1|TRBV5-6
ASSWGASGSAYNEQF
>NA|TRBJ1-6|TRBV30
AWSYRGGRSPLH
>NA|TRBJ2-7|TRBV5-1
ASSLGGGSSGRTREQY
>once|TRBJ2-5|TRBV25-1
ASSDPRSPETQY
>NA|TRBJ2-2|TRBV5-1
ASSLGSSGSKDNTGELF
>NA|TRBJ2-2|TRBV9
ASSVAPGRGNTGELF
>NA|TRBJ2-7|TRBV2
ASSEGLAGVYEQY
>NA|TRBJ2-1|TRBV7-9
ASSLPAGLYEQF
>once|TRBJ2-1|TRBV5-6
ASSSGTRLNEF
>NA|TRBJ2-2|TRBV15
ATSRPTGAGELF
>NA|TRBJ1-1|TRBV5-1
ASSFGRVGTEAF
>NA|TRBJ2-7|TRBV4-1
ASSRGQGTYEQY
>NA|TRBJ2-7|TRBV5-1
ASSLAVQATTYEQY
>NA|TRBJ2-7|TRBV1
TSSHPGTSGSKGDLEQY
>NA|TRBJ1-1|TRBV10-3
AISDLGTGGTEAF
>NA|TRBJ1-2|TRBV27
ASGRWGGTEANYGYT
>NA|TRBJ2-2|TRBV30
AWSPRLAGGPLAGELF
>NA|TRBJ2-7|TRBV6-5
ASSNPGGASYEQY